The 6 T cell receptor beta chains listed next were all sequenced from one sample in a study of cytomegalovirus exposure and HLA in healthy donors. Use of 60 Vbeta and 13 Jbeta primers characterized the PCR. Here immunoSEQ multiplex PCR was the method, and the copy in TCRdb shows in-frame clones only, minus some. The sample shows under 250,000 clones, around four fifths of them seen only once. Sequenced: PBMCs. All receptors derive from a male donor in good health and CMV-seronegative.

The CDR3 spells CASSLTGGSTEAFF. In DNA form, the CDR3 reads TGTGCCAGCAGCTTGACAGGGGGTAGTACTGAAGCTTTCTTT. The chain links TRBV28 to TRBJ1-1, with 9 bases aligning to TRBD1. Losses at the gene ends were 6 bases for V and 5 bases for J; bases not matched to a gene: 7. Per germline, CDR1 MDHEN and CDR2 SYDVKM. This CDR3 region has 14 residues.

The J gene is TRBJ2-5, the V gene TRBV6-1; tentative D call: TRBD1 (6 bases). The length of the CDR3 is 13 residues. Germline V lookup: CDR1 MNHNS, CDR2 SASEGT. The ends were cut back, 6 bases at V and 5 bases at J, with 13 bases in the middle. CDR3 amino acids: CASRRQAGETQYF. The CDR3 nucleotides read TGTGCCAGCAGGCGACAGGCCGGGGAGACCCAGTACTTC.

The gene calls are TRBV7-8 and TRBJ1-2; unclear D gene. Trimming left V 2 bases short and J 5 bases short, with 9 bases between. CDR3 size: 13 residues. Germline assignment: CDR1 SGHVS and CDR2 FQNEAQ. The CDR3 bases are TGTGCCAGCAGCTTATCGGAGATATATGGCTACACCTTC. Amino acid sequence: CASSLSEIYGYTF. Full variable domain (rest looked up from reference TRBV7-8 and TRBJ1-2): GAGVSQSPRYKVAKRGQDVALRCDPISGHVSLFWYQQALGQGPEFLTYFQNEAQLDKSGLPSDRFFAERPEGSVSTLKIQRTQQEDSAVYLCASSLSEIYGYTFGSGTRLTVV.

The chain combines TRBV18 with TRBJ1-3; D gene ambiguous. The V gene's germline CDR1 is KGHSH and CDR2 LQKENI. The CDR3 extends over 16 amino acids. V was clipped by 2 bases and J by 0 bases, with 11 bases between them. The CDR3 bases are TGTGCCAGCTCACCAGAGGCCTGGAGCTCTGGAAACACCATATATTTT. This gives the protein CASSPEAWSSGNTIYF.

The V and J genes are TRBV6-5 and TRBJ1-2, with D perhaps matching TRBD1 (6 bases). Germline V CDR1 and CDR2: MNHEY, SVGAGI. This CDR3 is 14 amino acids long. V gave up 7 bases and J gave up 5 bases, with 17 bases separating them. CDR3 in DNA: TGTGCCAGCACGAAGACCCAAGGGGGTTATGGCTACACCTTC. Its protein is CASTKTQGGYGYTF.

This clone turned up a few times. The chain is built from TRBV27 and TRBJ2-7, with 9 nucleotides matching TRBD2. CDR1 is MNHEY, CDR2 SMNVEV, per germline (reference sequence). With V trimmed by 6 bases and J by 0 bases, 6 bases remained unmatched. The CDR3 extends over 15 amino acids. The CDR3 here is CASSLAGTPSYEQYF. CDR3 DNA: TGTGCCAGCAGCCTAGCGGGAACCCCCTCCTACGAGCAGTACTTC.